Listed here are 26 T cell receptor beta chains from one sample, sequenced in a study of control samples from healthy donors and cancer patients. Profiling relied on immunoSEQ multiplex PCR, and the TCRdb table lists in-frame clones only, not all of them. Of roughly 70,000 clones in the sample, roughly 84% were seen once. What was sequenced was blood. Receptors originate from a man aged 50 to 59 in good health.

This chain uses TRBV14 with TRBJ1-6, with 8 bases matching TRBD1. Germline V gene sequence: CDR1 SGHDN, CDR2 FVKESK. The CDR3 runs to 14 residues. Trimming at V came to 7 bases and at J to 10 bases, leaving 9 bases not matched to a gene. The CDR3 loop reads CASTLKTGASPLHF. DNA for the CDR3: TGTGCCAGCACCCTAAAGACAGGGGCATCACCCCTCCACTTT. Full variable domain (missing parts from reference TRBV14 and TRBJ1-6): EAGVTQFPSHSVIEKGQTVTLRCDPISGHDNLYWYRRVMGKEIKFLLHFVKESKQDESGMPNNRFLAERTGGTYSTLKVQPAELEDSGVYFCASTLKTGASPLHFGNGTRLTVT.

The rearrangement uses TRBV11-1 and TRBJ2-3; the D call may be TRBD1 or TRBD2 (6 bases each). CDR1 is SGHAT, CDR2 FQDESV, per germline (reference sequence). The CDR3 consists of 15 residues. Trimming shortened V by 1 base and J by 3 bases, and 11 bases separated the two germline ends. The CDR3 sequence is CASSLGGAGTDTQYF. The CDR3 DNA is TGTGCCAGCAGCTTAGGGGGGGCCGGAACAGATACGCAGTATTTT.

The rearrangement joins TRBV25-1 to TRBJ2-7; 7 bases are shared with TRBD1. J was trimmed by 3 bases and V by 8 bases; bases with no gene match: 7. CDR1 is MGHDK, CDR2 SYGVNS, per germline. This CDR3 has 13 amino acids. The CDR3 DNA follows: TGTGCCAGCGGATGGGACAGCCACTACGAGCAGTACTTC. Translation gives CASGWDSHYEQYF.

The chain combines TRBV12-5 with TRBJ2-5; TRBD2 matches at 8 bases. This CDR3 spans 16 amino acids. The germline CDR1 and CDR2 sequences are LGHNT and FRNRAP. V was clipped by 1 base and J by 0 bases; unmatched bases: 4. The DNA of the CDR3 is TGTGCTAGTGGTTTGGGTAGCGGGGAGTACCAAGAGACCCAGTACTTC. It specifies CASGLGSGEYQETQYF. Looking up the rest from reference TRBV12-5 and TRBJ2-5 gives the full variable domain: DARVTQTPRHKVTEMGQEVTMRCQPILGHNTVFWYRQTMMQGLELLAYFRNRAPLDDSGMPKDRFSAEMPDATLATLKIQPSEPRDSAVYFCASGLGSGEYQETQYFGPGTRLLVL.

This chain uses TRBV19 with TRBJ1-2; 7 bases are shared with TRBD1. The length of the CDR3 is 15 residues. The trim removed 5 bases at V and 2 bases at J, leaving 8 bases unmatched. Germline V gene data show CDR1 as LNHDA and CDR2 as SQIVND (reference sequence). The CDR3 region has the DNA TGTGCCAGTAGTCCCTCGTCAGGGGGGAACTATGGCTACACCTTC. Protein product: CASSPSSGGNYGYTF.

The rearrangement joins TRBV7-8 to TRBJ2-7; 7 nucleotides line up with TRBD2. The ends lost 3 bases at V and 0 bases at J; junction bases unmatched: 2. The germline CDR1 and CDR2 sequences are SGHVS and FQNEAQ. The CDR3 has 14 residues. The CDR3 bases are TGTGCCAGCAGCTTCGGCGGGGGCTCCTACGAGCAGTACTTC. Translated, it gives CASSFGGGSYEQYF.

CDR3 in amino acids: CASRGRADSGNTIYF. CDR3 bases: TGCGCCAGCCGAGGAAGGGCAGACTCTGGAAACACCATATATTTT. The rearrangement joins TRBV10-1 to TRBJ1-3; D gene ambiguous. Germline values: CDR1 WNHNN, CDR2 SYGVQD (reference sequence). The CDR3 loop spans 15 amino acids. V lost 8 bases to trimming and J lost 0 bases, with 14 bases between them.

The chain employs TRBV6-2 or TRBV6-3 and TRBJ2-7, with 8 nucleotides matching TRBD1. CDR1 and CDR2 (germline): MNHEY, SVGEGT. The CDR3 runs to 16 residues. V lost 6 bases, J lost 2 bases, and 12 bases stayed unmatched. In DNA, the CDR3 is TGTGCCAGCAGCCTTTTCAGGGGGCTTCCCACCTACGAGCAGTACTTC. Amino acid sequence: CASSLFRGLPTYEQYF.

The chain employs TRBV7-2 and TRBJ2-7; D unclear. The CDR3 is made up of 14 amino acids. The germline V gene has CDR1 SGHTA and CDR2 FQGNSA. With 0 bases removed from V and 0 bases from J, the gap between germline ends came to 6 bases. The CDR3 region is CASSLAVNSYEQYF. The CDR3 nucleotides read TGTGCCAGCAGCTTAGCGGTAAACTCCTACGAGCAGTACTTC.

For the CDR3, the DNA is TGTGCCAGGACTATACCCACCGGGGAGCTGTTTTTT. It is translated as CARTIPTGELFF. This chain links TRBV7-9 with TRBJ2-2, with D possibly TRBD2 on 5 matching bases. The germline V and J ends were trimmed by 9 bases and 4 bases, with 9 bases remaining between them. The CDR3 is 12 residues long. CDR1 is SEHNR, CDR2 FQNEAQ, per germline (reference sequence).

CDR3 DNA: TGTGCCAGCACTCGACAGGGGGCCTACGAGCAGTACTTC. It yields the protein CASTRQGAYEQYF. V usage is TRBV2 and J usage is TRBJ2-7; TRBD1 agrees at 9 bases. The J segment lost 2 bases and the V segment lost 7 bases, leaving 3 bases of the junction unmatched. Germline assignment: CDR1 SNHLY and CDR2 FYNNEI. The CDR3 has 13 amino acids. The whole variable domain, remainder taken from reference TRBV2 and TRBJ2-7, is EPEVTQTPSHQVTQMGQEVILRCVPISNHLYFYWYRQILGQKVEFLVSFYNNEISEKSEIFDDQFSVERPDGSNFTLKIRSTKLEDSAMYFCASTRQGAYEQYFGPGTRLTVT.

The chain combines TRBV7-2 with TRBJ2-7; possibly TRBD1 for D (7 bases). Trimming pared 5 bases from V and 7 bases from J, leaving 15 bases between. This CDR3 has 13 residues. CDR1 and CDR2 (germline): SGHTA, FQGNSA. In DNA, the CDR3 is TGTGCCAGCAGCCGCGACAGGGCGGGGGAGCAGTACTTC. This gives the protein CASSRDRAGEQYF.

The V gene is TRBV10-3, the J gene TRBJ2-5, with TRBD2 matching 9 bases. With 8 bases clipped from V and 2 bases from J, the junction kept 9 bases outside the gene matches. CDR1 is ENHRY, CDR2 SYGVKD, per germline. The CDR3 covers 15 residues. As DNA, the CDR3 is TGTGCCATCTCTTCGTCTAGCGGGGCACAAGAGACCCAGTACTTC. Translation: CAISSSSGAQETQYF.

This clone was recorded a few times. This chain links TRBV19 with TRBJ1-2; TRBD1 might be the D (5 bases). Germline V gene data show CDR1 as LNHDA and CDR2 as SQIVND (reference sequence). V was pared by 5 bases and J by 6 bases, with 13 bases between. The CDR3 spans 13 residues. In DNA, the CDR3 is TGTGCCAGTAGTTCCCGGGACGGAGATGGCTACACCTTC. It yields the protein CASSSRDGDGYTF.

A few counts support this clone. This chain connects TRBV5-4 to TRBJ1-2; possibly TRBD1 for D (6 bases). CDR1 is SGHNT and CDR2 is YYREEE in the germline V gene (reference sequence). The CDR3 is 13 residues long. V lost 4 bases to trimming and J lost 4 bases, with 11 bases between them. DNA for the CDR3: TGTGCCAGCAGCGAGGACAGATTCTATGGCTACACCTTC. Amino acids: CASSEDRFYGYTF.

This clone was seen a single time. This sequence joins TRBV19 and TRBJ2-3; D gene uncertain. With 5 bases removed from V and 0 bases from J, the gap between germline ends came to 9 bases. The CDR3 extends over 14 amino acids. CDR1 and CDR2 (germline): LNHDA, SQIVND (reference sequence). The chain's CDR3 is CASSWADSTDTQYF. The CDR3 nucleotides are TGTGCCAGTAGTTGGGCAGACAGCACAGATACGCAGTATTTT.

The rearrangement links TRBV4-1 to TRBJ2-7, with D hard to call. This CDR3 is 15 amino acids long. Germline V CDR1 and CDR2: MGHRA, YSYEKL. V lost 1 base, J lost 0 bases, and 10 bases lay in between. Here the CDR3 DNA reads TGCGCCAGCAGCCAAGTGGCCACGGCCTCCTACGAGCAGTACTTC. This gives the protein CASSQVATASYEQYF.

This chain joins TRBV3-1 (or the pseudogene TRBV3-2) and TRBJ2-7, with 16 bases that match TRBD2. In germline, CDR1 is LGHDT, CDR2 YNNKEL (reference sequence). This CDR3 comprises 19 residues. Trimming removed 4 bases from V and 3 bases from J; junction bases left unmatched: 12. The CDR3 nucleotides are TGTGCCAGCAGCCCATATCCGGGACTAGCGGGGGGGTTGAACTACGAGCAGTACTTC. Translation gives CASSPYPGLAGGLNYEQYF.

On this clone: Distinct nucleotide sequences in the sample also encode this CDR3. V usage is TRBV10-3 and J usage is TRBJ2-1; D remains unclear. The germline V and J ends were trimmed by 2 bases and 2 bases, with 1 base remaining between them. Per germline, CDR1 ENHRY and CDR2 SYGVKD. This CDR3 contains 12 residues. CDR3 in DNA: TGTGCCATCAGTGAGCCCTACAATGAGCAGTTCTTC. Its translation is CAISEPYNEQFF.

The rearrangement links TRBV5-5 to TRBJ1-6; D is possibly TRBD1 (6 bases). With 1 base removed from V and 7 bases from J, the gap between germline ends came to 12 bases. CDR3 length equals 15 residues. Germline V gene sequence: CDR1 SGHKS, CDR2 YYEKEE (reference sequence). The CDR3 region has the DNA TGTGCCAGCAGCTTGAAGGACAGCTTAAATTCACCCCTCCACTTT. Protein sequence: CASSLKDSLNSPLHF.

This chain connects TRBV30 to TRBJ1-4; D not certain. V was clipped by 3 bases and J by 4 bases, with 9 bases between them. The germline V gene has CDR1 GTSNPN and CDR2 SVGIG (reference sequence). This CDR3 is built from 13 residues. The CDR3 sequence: CAWRDGYNEKLFF. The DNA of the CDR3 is TGTGCCTGGAGGGACGGTTATAATGAAAAACTGTTTTTT.

This chain's CDR3 is CASSLVGGKNNEQFF. CDR3 coding DNA: TGCGCCAGCAGCTTGGTAGGGGGGAAAAACAATGAGCAGTTCTTC. The rearrangement joins TRBV5-1 to TRBJ2-1; D tentatively fits TRBD1 or TRBD2 (6 bases each). This CDR3 is 15 amino acids long. V was trimmed by 0 bases and J by 5 bases, leaving 12 bases between them. Germline CDR1 and CDR2: SGHRS and YFSETQ.

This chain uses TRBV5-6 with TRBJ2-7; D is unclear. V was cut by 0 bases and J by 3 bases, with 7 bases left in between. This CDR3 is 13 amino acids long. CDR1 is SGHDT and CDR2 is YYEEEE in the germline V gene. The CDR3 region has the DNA TGTGCCAGCAGCTTGGCAACCAGCTACGAGCAGTACTTC. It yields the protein CASSLATSYEQYF.

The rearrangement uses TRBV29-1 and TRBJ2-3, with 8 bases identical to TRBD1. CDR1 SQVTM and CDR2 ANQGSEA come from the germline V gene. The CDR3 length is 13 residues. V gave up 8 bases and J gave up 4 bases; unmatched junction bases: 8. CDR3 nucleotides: TGCAGCCCGCCCAGGGGGCCGGCAGATACGCAGTATTTT. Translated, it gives CSPPRGPADTQYF.

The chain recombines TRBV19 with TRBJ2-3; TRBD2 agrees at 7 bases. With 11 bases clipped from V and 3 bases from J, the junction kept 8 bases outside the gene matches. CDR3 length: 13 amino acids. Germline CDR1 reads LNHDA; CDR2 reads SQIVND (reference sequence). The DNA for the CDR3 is TGTGCCGTATTCTCCGGGAGGACAGATACGCAGTATTTT. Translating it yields CAVFSGRTDTQYF. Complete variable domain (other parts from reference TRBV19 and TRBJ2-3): DGGITQSPKYLFRKEGQNVTLSCEQNLNHDAMYWYRQDPGQGLRLIYYSQIVNDFQKGDIAEGYSVSREKKESFPLTVTSAQKNPTAFYLCAVFSGRTDTQYFGPGTRLTVL.

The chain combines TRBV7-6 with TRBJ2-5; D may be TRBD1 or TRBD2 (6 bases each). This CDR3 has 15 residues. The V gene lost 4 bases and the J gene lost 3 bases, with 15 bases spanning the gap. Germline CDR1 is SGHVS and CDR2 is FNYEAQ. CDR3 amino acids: CASSSTPGAKETQYF. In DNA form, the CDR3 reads TGTGCCAGCAGCTCCACCCCGGGGGCCAAAGAGACCCAGTACTTC.